This T cell receptor beta chain was recorded in a study of identical twins. This clonotype was seen more than once but under ten times. A universal primer site was created by template switching, with the cDNA bearing unique molecular identifiers. TCRdb called the 5' RACE reads again in MiXCR, with one record for every CDR3 protein. Of 400,000 to 550,000 distinct CDR3 sequences detected, under 25% appear once; the ten largest clones hold about 0.91%. Germline V gives CDR1 SGHAT, CDR2 FQDESV (reference sequence). CDR3 length: 13 residues. With 3 bases removed from V and 9 bases from J, the gap between germline ends came to 13 bases. This sample was shared with a second study, whose subject was T cells expressing NK-cell markers. According to that study: Also leading the CD3+CD56-NKG2C+ fraction in a handful of donors were these clonotypes.

The chain uses TRBV11-1 and TRBJ2-3; D is possibly TRBD1 (6 bases). Sequenced input: CD4+ T cells sorted from blood. This TCR was recovered from a young woman in good health. The CDR3 loop is CASSLARDTTQYF. DNA of the CDR3: TGTGCCAGCAGCTTGGCGAGGGACACGACGCAGTATTTT.